The rows below give T cell receptor beta chains drawn from one sample of a study of T-cell reconstitution after alpha-beta-depleted transplantation in children. TCRdb redid the calling of the PCR reads with MiXCR, one entry per CDR3 protein. This table holds under 60,000 distinct CDR3 sequences, roughly 5% found once. The sample in question was PBMCs, mostly from graft donor cells, obtained 60 days after TCRalphabeta/CD19-depleted stem cell transplant. These receptors were taken from a female patient under 10 years old who had a stem cell transplant for aplastic anemia, so the T cells may come from the graft donor. Both conserved end residues are part of each CDR3. Fields, in order: clone size, D gene, V gene, J gene, CDR3 DNA, CDR3 protein. The D gene is left open where the match is weak. Clone sizes are given selectively: once, few, many, or a class where the clone is expanded.

few	TRBD1	TRBV30	TRBJ1-4	TGTGCCTGGAACAGGGGGCTTGCAACTAATGAAAAACTGTTTTTT	CAWNRGLATNEKLFF
few	NA	TRBV5-5	TRBJ2-2	TGTGCCAGCAGCTTGGACGTCGCCGGGGAGCTGTTTTTT	CASSLDVAGELFF
many	TRBD1	TRBV5-5	TRBJ1-1	TGTGCCAGCAGCAGCGGACAGGGATCCACTGAAGCTTTCTTT	CASSSGQGSTEAFF
many	NA	TRBV12-3/TRBV12-4	TRBJ2-7	TGTGCCAGCAGTTACGAACAGGGTCTCGAGCAGTACTTC	CASSYEQGLEQYF
many	NA	TRBV10-3	TRBJ2-7	TGTGCCATCAGCAGGGACTCCTACGAGCAGTACTTC	CAISRDSYEQYF
many	NA	TRBV5-1	TRBJ2-7	TGCGCCAGCAGCAGACAGACTCGGGACGAGCAGTACTTC	CASSRQTRDEQYF
NA	TRBD2	TRBV10-3	TRBJ2-1	TGTGCCATCGGCTCGGGACTAGCTGACTACAATGAGCAGTTCTTC	CAIGSGLADYNEQFF
many	TRBD1	TRBV28	TRBJ1-2	TGTGCCAGCAGTTCGACAGGGATGGATAACTATGGCTACACCTTC	CASSSTGMDNYGYTF
many	NA	TRBV27	TRBJ2-3	TGTGCCAGCAGTTTCCTTCGGACCCTCCGTTGGACAGATACGCAGTATTTT	CASSFLRTLRWTDTQYF
many	NA	TRBV7-2	TRBJ2-4	TGTGCCAGCAGCTTAAAGGAGGGGCCGAAAAACATTCAGTACTTC	CASSLKEGPKNIQYF
many	TRBD1	TRBV29-1	TRBJ1-3	TGCAGCGGAGACAGGGGGGACGGCTCTGGAAACACCATATATTTT	CSGDRGDGSGNTIYF
many	TRBD2	TRBV7-2	TRBJ2-7	TGTGCCAGCAGCTTGGCGTCGGGAGGGCCCTACGAGCAGTACTTC	CASSLASGGPYEQYF
many	TRBD2	TRBV20-1	TRBJ2-5	TGCAGTGCTAGAGACGTTCGCGGGGGGGCCATAGAGACCCAGTACTTC	CSARDVRGGAIETQYF
few	NA	TRBV11-2	TRBJ1-6	TGTGCCAGCAGCGATGGAGGCTCACCCCTCCACTTT	CASSDGGSPLHF
few	TRBD1	TRBV9	TRBJ1-1	TGTGCCAGCAGAGCGACCGGGACAGGGAACACTGAAGCTTTCTTT	CASRATGTGNTEAFF
NA	NA	TRBV25-1	TRBJ1-3	TGTGCCAGCAGCCTAACGAGCTCTGGAAACACCATATATTTT	CASSLTSSGNTIYF
many	NA	TRBV20-1	TRBJ2-7	TGCAGTGCTAGAGCGCAATACGAGCAGTACTTC	CSARAQYEQYF
many	TRBD2	TRBV20-1	TRBJ2-3	TGCAGTGCTACCACTAGCGGGAGTTCCGATACGCAGTATTTT	CSATTSGSSDTQYF
many	TRBD2	TRBV20-1	TRBJ2-7	TGCAGTGCCAGAGGGGCTAGCGGGCACTACGAGCAGTACTTC	CSARGASGHYEQYF
many	NA	TRBV5-1	TRBJ2-1	TGCGCCAGCAGCTTGGATTCTAGAAAGGGGCTCAATGAGCAGTTCTTC	CASSLDSRKGLNEQFF
many	TRBD1	TRBV12-3/TRBV12-4	TRBJ1-3	TGTGCCAGCAGTACATGGACAGGGATCGAGGGAAACACCATATATTTT	CASSTWTGIEGNTIYF
many	TRBD2	TRBV29-1	TRBJ2-7	TGCAGTGGAAGCGGGGACTACGAGCAGTACTTC	CSGSGDYEQYF
few	NA	TRBV27	TRBJ1-1	TGTGCCACCCGGGACATAGTTTTGAACACTGAAGCTTTCTTT	CATRDIVLNTEAFF
many	NA	TRBV2	TRBJ2-5	TGTGCCAGCAGTGTGGGGTCGGGAGAGACCCAGTACTTC	CASSVGSGETQYF
many	NA	TRBV20-1	TRBJ1-3	TGCAGTGCCTCCGGTGGGCTCACTGGAAACACCATATATTTT	CSASGGLTGNTIYF
many	NA	TRBV20-1	TRBJ2-3	TGCAGTGCTAGCGGGAGCGCAGATACGCAGTATTTT	CSASGSADTQYF
many	TRBD1	TRBV15	TRBJ2-7	TGTGCCACCAGCAGAGGCCCTCGACAGGGGGCAAAATCCTACGAGCAGTACTTC	CATSRGPRQGAKSYEQYF
NA	NA	TRBV2	TRBJ1-2	TGTGCCAGCTTGAAGTCCTATGGCTACACCTTC	CASLKSYGYTF
many	NA	TRBV20-1	TRBJ2-6	TGCAGTGCTAGTCCCAGACTTTCTGGGGCCAACGTCCTGACTTTC	CSASPRLSGANVLTF
many	TRBD1	TRBV27	TRBJ2-1	TGTGCCAGCAGTTTCAAAGGGGGCGCCTACAATGAGCAGTTCTTC	CASSFKGGAYNEQFF
few	NA	TRBV20-1	TRBJ1-2	TGCAGTGCTAGGGAAGGGCCAGGAAACTATGGCTACACCTTC	CSAREGPGNYGYTF
NA	NA	TRBV4-1	TRBJ1-5	TGCGCCAGCAGCCAAGGGCTCAGGGGAACCCAGCATTTT	CASSQGLRGTQHF
many	NA	TRBV5-1	TRBJ2-5	TGCGCCAGCAGCGCCCCCGGGACGCGACCAGAGACCCAGTACTTC	CASSAPGTRPETQYF
many	NA	TRBV24-1	TRBJ2-7	TGTGCCACCGGTTTAGGGGCGACCCTTTCCTACGAGCAGTACTTC	CATGLGATLSYEQYF
many	NA	TRBV12-3/TRBV12-4	TRBJ2-1	TGTGCCAGCAGTTTCTCGGGCAGTGCTACCAATGAGCAGTTCTTC	CASSFSGSATNEQFF
many	NA	TRBV7-3	TRBJ2-1	TGTGCCAGCAGCGTGGGGGAAGAGCAGTTCTTC	CASSVGEEQFF
many	TRBD2	TRBV9	TRBJ2-4	TGTGCCAGCAGCGTAAACACAGCGGGAGGGGTTGGGAACATTCAGTACTTC	CASSVNTAGGVGNIQYF
many	NA	TRBV7-9	TRBJ1-2	TGTGCCAGCAGCTTAGCGCCACAAGACGTGAGCTATGGCTACACCTTC	CASSLAPQDVSYGYTF
many	TRBD1	TRBV10-3	TRBJ2-7	TGTGCCACAAGCGGGACAGGGTCCTCCTACGAGCAGTACTTC	CATSGTGSSYEQYF
NA	NA	TRBV11-1	TRBJ2-3	TGTGCCAGCACTCAGGGGATGGGGCAGAACACAGATACGCAGTATTTT	CASTQGMGQNTDTQYF
many	NA	TRBV12-3/TRBV12-4	TRBJ1-3	TGTGCCAGCAGTCCCAAGACAGGCTCTGGAAACACCATATATTTT	CASSPKTGSGNTIYF
many	NA	TRBV20-1	TRBJ2-3	TGCAGTGCTAGAGATCTTCTATCGGGGGCAGATACGCAGTATTTT	CSARDLLSGADTQYF
many	TRBD2	TRBV4-2	TRBJ2-7	TGTGCCAGCAGCCAAGGGGCGGTAGCGGGGGGATACGAGCAGTACTTC	CASSQGAVAGGYEQYF
many	TRBD2	TRBV12-3/TRBV12-4	TRBJ2-5	TGTGCCAGCAGCTCCCAGCGGGAAGGGAGAGAGACCCAGTACTTC	CASSSQREGRETQYF
NA	TRBD2	TRBV11-2	TRBJ2-7	TGTGCCAGCAACATAGTGGGGGGGAGAGATTACGAGCAGTACTTC	CASNIVGGRDYEQYF
many	TRBD1	TRBV20-1	TRBJ2-3	TGCAGTGCTACGGGACAGGGAGATACGCAGTATTTT	CSATGQGDTQYF
NA	TRBD2	TRBV5-4	TRBJ2-1	TGTGCCAGCAGCTCCCCGGGACTAGCGGGAGGGAGCTCCTACAATGAGCAGTTCTTC	CASSSPGLAGGSSYNEQFF
few	TRBD2	TRBV20-1	TRBJ2-5	TGCAGTGCCCCCGGACTAGCGGGGGCCCTGAGGACCCAGTACTTC	CSAPGLAGALRTQYF
many	TRBD2	TRBV3-1	TRBJ2-1	TGTGCCAGCAGCCAACTGACTAGCGGGAGCAATGAGCAGTTCTTC	CASSQLTSGSNEQFF
many	TRBD2	TRBV30	TRBJ2-7	TGTGCCTGGACCTGGACTAGCATTAACGAGCAGTACTTC	CAWTWTSINEQYF
many	TRBD2	TRBV20-1	TRBJ2-7	TGCAGTGCTATGGGTAGCGGGATCAGCTCCTACGAGCAGTACTTC	CSAMGSGISSYEQYF